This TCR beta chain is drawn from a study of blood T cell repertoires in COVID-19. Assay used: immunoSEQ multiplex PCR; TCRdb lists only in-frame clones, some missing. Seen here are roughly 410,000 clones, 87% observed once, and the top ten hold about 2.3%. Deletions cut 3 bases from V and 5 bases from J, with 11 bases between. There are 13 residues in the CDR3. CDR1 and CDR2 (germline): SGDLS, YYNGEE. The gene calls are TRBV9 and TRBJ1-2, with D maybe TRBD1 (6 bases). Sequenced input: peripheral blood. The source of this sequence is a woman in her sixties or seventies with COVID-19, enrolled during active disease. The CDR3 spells CASSAGQSYGYTF. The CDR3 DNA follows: TGTGCCAGCAGCGCTGGACAGTCATATGGCTACACCTTC.